Below, 4 T cell receptor beta chains from the same sample are listed, as sequenced in a study of blood T cell repertoires in COVID-19. The table came from immunoSEQ multiplex PCR; TCRdb's copy has only in-frame clones and leaves some out. Among about 89,000 clones, over 65% were seen once, and the ten largest hold roughly 53%. The sequencing input was peripheral blood. The source is a human donor in a cohort sampled during active COVID-19.

This chain links TRBV4-3 with TRBJ1-4, with 10 positions matching TRBD1. Unmatched junction bases numbered 5, after V lost 3 bases and J lost 7 bases. The CDR3 is made up of 15 amino acids. Per germline, CDR1 LGHNA and CDR2 YSLEER. CDR3 bases: TGCGCCAGCAGCCAGATGACAGGGGGCTTTGAAAAACTGTTTTTT. Residues: CASSQMTGGFEKLFF.

The genes are TRBV5-1 and TRBJ2-3; the D gene is possibly TRBD1 (5 bases). The CDR3 is 18 residues long. Trimming shortened V by 0 bases and J by 1 base, and 18 bases separated the two germline ends. Germline CDR1 is SGHRS and CDR2 is YFSETQ. The CDR3 spells CASSLARRQFLGTDTQYF. Written as DNA, the CDR3 is TGCGCCAGCAGCTTGGCCCGGAGACAGTTCCTCGGCACAGATACGCAGTATTTT.

The chain couples TRBV30 to TRBJ1-1; 7 bases align to TRBD1. V was pared by 2 bases and J by 5 bases, with 11 bases of the junction left unmatched. The CDR3 spans 15 residues. CDR1 and CDR2 from the germline V gene are GTSNPN and SVGIG (reference sequence). The DNA of the CDR3 is TGTGCCTGGAGTCCGAGACAGGGCGTCGGGACTGAAGCTTTCTTT. Its protein product is CAWSPRQGVGTEAFF. The variable domain in full, with the rest retrieved from reference TRBV30 and TRBJ1-1, is SQTIHQWPATLVQPVGSPLSLECTVEGTSNPNLYWYRQAAGRGLQLLFYSVGIGQISSEVPQNLSASRPQDRQFILSSKKLLLSDSGFYLCAWSPRQGVGTEAFFGQGTRLTVV.

This clone has more than one count but fewer than ten. This sequence joins TRBV18 and TRBJ2-7, with TRBD1 identical over 7 bases. The junction had 12 bases not matched to a gene; V was cut back by 2 bases and J by 5 bases. The CDR3 is made up of 16 amino acids. Germline CDR1 reads KGHSH; CDR2 reads LQKENI. CDR3 DNA sequence: TGTGCCAGCTCACCAGAGACAGGGCGTCTGGGGAACGAGCAGTACTTC. As protein: CASSPETGRLGNEQYF.